The rows below give T cell receptor beta chains drawn from one sample of a study of OX40 agonist ivuxolimab in advanced cancers. TCRdb's copy holds only in-frame clones and misses some; the assay was immunoSEQ multiplex PCR. The sample shows 35,000 to 50,000 clones, around 86% of them seen only once. Sequenced here: CD4+ or CD8+ T cells sorted from blood, sampled in a trial of the OX40 agonist ivuxolimab. Every receptor here comes from an adult with an advanced solid tumor such as melanoma, head and neck, liver or kidney cancer. CDR3s include the opening cysteine and the closing phenylalanine or tryptophan. The order of the fields is clone size, V gene, D gene, J gene, CDR3 DNA, CDR3 protein. The D gene is left open where the match is weak. Rows give clone size only sometimes, using once, few, many, or a class for an expanded clone.

size: -
V: TRBV7-9
D: -
J: TRBJ2-3
DNA: TGTGCCAGCACCCCGGCTATCGAGGCCGTGTATTTT
CDR3: CASTPAIEAVYF

size: -
V: TRBV9
D: -
J: TRBJ2-1
DNA: TGTGCCAGCAGCAGAGACGGAAATGAGCAGTTCTTC
CDR3: CASSRDGNEQFF

size: -
V: TRBV28
D: TRBD1
J: TRBJ1-1
DNA: TGTGCCAGCAGTCAACCCCGGACAGGAGGCCTCAATACTGAAGCTTTCTTT
CDR3: CASSQPRTGGLNTEAFF

size: -
V: TRBV5-6
D: -
J: TRBJ1-1
DNA: TGTGCCAGCAGCTTATCAGTATCTGAAGCTTTCTTT
CDR3: CASSLSVSEAFF

size: -
V: TRBV23-1
D: -
J: TRBJ2-4
DNA: TGCGCCAGCAGTCAATCCAAGCAATCCTCTTCGTCCAAAAACATTCAGTACTTC
CDR3: CASSQSKQSSSSKNIQYF

size: -
V: TRBV4-3
D: -
J: TRBJ2-6
DNA: TGCGCCAGCAGCCAAGAAGGCTCTGGGGCCAACGTCCTGACTTTC
CDR3: CASSQEGSGANVLTF

size: -
V: TRBV5-1
D: TRBD2
J: TRBJ2-3
DNA: TGCGCCAGCAGCTTGGAGGTTAGCGGGGGGCTCACAGATACGCAGTATTTT
CDR3: CASSLEVSGGLTDTQYF

size: -
V: TRBV5-5
D: TRBD1
J: TRBJ1-1
DNA: TGTGCCAGCAGCTTGATGCCCGGGACAGGGGGCACTGAAGCTTTCTTT
CDR3: CASSLMPGTGGTEAFF

size: -
V: TRBV7-6
D: -
J: TRBJ2-3
DNA: TGTGCCAGCAGCTTAGTCCAGAAGAGCACAGATACGCAGTATTTT
CDR3: CASSLVQKSTDTQYF

size: -
V: TRBV2
D: -
J: TRBJ1-6
DNA: TGTGCCAGCAGCCTACTGGTTGTTCCCTATAATTCACCCCTCCACTTT
CDR3: CASSLLVVPYNSPLHF

size: -
V: TRBV10-3
D: -
J: TRBJ1-1
DNA: TGTGCCATCAGTGGAAATGCCATAACTCCCTGGACAGTTTCGGCGAACACTGAAGCTTTCTTT
CDR3: CAISGNAITPWTVSANTEAFF

size: -
V: TRBV28
D: -
J: TRBJ1-3
DNA: TGTGCCAGCAGTTTACGAGGGGTTGGAAACACCATATATTTT
CDR3: CASSLRGVGNTIYF

size: -
V: TRBV30
D: -
J: TRBJ1-1
DNA: TGTGCCTGGAGTCCAGGGGTGGGTTCCACTGAAGCTTTCTTT
CDR3: CAWSPGVGSTEAFF

size: medium-sized
V: TRBV4-1
D: TRBD2
J: TRBJ2-1
DNA: TGCGCCAGCACCCTCCGGGGGGTAGCGGGGGGACTTTACAATGAGCAGTTCTTC
CDR3: CASTLRGVAGGLYNEQFF

size: -
V: TRBV4-3
D: -
J: TRBJ1-2
DNA: TGCGCCAGCAGCCAAATCTCCGCAGGGCTGGGAGGCTACACCTTC
CDR3: CASSQISAGLGGYTF

size: -
V: TRBV30
D: -
J: TRBJ1-1
DNA: TGTGCCTGGAGCAAGGACGTGAACACTGAAGCTTTCTTT
CDR3: CAWSKDVNTEAFF

size: medium-sized
V: TRBV27
D: TRBD2
J: TRBJ2-1
DNA: TGTGCCAGCAGCATGGAGCGGGGGGGCCTGGATGAGCAGTTCTTC
CDR3: CASSMERGGLDEQFF

size: -
V: TRBV6-1
D: -
J: TRBJ2-7
DNA: TGTGCCACGGGGGGCAGGGAGCGGGACGAGCAGTACTTC
CDR3: CATGGRERDEQYF

size: -
V: TRBV7-2
D: TRBD1
J: TRBJ2-7
DNA: TGTGCCAGCAGCTTTTTTCAGGGGGTTTCCTACGAGCAGTACTTC
CDR3: CASSFFQGVSYEQYF

size: -
V: TRBV18
D: TRBD1
J: TRBJ2-2
DNA: TGTGCCAGCTCACCACCGCGTGACAGGGATTACACCGGGGAGCTGTTTTTT
CDR3: CASSPPRDRDYTGELFF

size: -
V: TRBV9
D: -
J: TRBJ2-1
DNA: TGTGCCAGCAGCGTAGCTATCGGGAGAACCTACAATGAGCAGTTCTTC
CDR3: CASSVAIGRTYNEQFF

size: few
V: TRBV27
D: -
J: TRBJ2-1
DNA: TGTGCCAGCAGTTGGTACAATGAGCAGTTCTTC
CDR3: CASSWYNEQFF

size: -
V: TRBV5-1
D: -
J: TRBJ2-7
DNA: TGCGCCAGCAGCTTCGACAGCCATCAGCAGTACTTC
CDR3: CASSFDSHQQYF

size: -
V: TRBV7-6
D: -
J: TRBJ2-5
DNA: TGTGCCAGCAGCTTACTCCCACCGGGCCAAGAGACCCAGTACTTC
CDR3: CASSLLPPGQETQYF

size: -
V: TRBV21-1
D: -
J: TRBJ2-3
DNA: TGTGCCAGCAGCAAAGCGGGACTAGCGGGAGATGAAGCAGATACGCAGTATTTT
CDR3: CASSKAGLAGDEADTQYF

size: -
V: TRBV6-5
D: -
J: TRBJ1-4
DNA: TGTGCCAGCAGTCAATCAGGGAGTCTAGTCGAAAAACTGTTTTTT
CDR3: CASSQSGSLVEKLFF

size: -
V: TRBV5-6
D: -
J: TRBJ1-3
DNA: TGTGCCAGCAGCGCTCCCTTCTCAGGAATCTCTGGAAACACCATATATTTT
CDR3: CASSAPFSGISGNTIYF

size: once
V: TRBV5-4
D: TRBD2
J: TRBJ2-5
DNA: TGTGCCAGCAGCTTTAGCGGGGGTCTTGGGGAGACCCAGTACTTC
CDR3: CASSFSGGLGETQYF

size: medium-sized
V: TRBV27
D: -
J: TRBJ1-2
DNA: TGTGCCAGCGGCAACTATGGCTACACCTTC
CDR3: CASGNYGYTF

size: -
V: TRBV27
D: TRBD2
J: TRBJ2-1
DNA: TGTGCCAGCCAGAGGACTAGCGGGGGGCTTTACAATGAGCAGTTCTTC
CDR3: CASQRTSGGLYNEQFF

size: -
V: TRBV29-1
D: -
J: TRBJ2-1
DNA: TGCAGCGTCGAAAGTAACTACAACTCCTACAATGAGCAGTTCTTC
CDR3: CSVESNYNSYNEQFF

size: -
V: TRBV7-3
D: -
J: TRBJ2-1
DNA: TGTGCCAGCAGCTTAGGCCAGGGAGACAATGAGCAGTTCTTC
CDR3: CASSLGQGDNEQFF

size: -
V: TRBV14
D: -
J: TRBJ2-7
DNA: TGTGCCAGCAGCCTGGGAAGGCCACGGTACGAGCAGTACTTC
CDR3: CASSLGRPRYEQYF

size: -
V: TRBV28
D: -
J: TRBJ1-2
DNA: TGTGCCAGCAGAAATAACCTCTATGGCTACACCTTC
CDR3: CASRNNLYGYTF

size: once
V: TRBV2
D: -
J: TRBJ2-1
DNA: TGTGCCAGCAGTGATGGCAGAACCTACAATGAGCAGTTCTTC
CDR3: CASSDGRTYNEQFF

size: -
V: TRBV4-1
D: -
J: TRBJ2-1
DNA: TGCGCCAGCAGCCCATCGGGGGCCTACAATGAGCAGTTCTTC
CDR3: CASSPSGAYNEQFF

size: -
V: TRBV11-3
D: -
J: TRBJ2-1
DNA: TGTGCCAGCAGCCTCCTGGGGGAGAATGAGCAGTTCTTC
CDR3: CASSLLGENEQFF

size: few
V: TRBV10-3
D: -
J: TRBJ1-5
DNA: TGTGCCACTGATGGAGGCCAGGAGTGGACGAGGGGCAATCAGCCCCAGCATTTT
CDR3: CATDGGQEWTRGNQPQHF

size: -
V: TRBV13
D: TRBD2
J: TRBJ2-1
DNA: TGTGCCAGCAGCTTCGGACTAGCGGGGGATATTGACAATGAGCAGTTCTTC
CDR3: CASSFGLAGDIDNEQFF

size: -
V: TRBV28
D: -
J: TRBJ2-6
DNA: TGTGCCAGCAGTTTTGGCCCGGACCGCGGACCCCCCGGGGCCAACGTCCTGACTTTC
CDR3: CASSFGPDRGPPGANVLTF

size: -
V: TRBV10-1
D: -
J: TRBJ1-1
DNA: TGCGCCAGCAGTGATGAGGGGTTAGCTTTCTTT
CDR3: CASSDEGLAFF

size: -
V: TRBV9
D: -
J: TRBJ2-6
DNA: TGTGCCAGCAGCGCGCCGGGACACGGGTCCGTCCTGACTTTC
CDR3: CASSAPGHGSVLTF

size: -
V: TRBV6-1
D: -
J: TRBJ2-3
DNA: TGTGCCAGCAGTGAACCTTGGGGAAGCACAGATACGCAGTATTTT
CDR3: CASSEPWGSTDTQYF